In this sample, the clone carrying this TCR beta chain turned up a few times. Its cognate antigen is unknown. TCRdb re-called the reads through MiXCR, storing one row per CDR3 protein. Of approximately 990,000 distinct CDR3 sequences in the sample, about 33% were seen once. This specimen comes from a study of T cell repertoires in cytomegalovirus infection. Material: cultured CD8+ T cells from PBMCs, obtained from culture after CMV antigen stimulation. This TCR derives from a human donor in good health (CMV status not recorded). Some clones in this sample may be carry-over from other donors' samples.

The CDR3 reads CASSSTSGGPLEQYF. CDR3 DNA sequence: TGTGCCAGCAGTTCAACTAGCGGGGGGCCCCTCGAGCAGTACTTC. The chain joins TRBV12-3 or TRBV12-4 to TRBJ2-7; 12 bases are a match to TRBD2. The CDR3 covers 15 residues. V trimming: 4 bases; J trimming: 6 bases; junction bases outside the gene matches: 7.